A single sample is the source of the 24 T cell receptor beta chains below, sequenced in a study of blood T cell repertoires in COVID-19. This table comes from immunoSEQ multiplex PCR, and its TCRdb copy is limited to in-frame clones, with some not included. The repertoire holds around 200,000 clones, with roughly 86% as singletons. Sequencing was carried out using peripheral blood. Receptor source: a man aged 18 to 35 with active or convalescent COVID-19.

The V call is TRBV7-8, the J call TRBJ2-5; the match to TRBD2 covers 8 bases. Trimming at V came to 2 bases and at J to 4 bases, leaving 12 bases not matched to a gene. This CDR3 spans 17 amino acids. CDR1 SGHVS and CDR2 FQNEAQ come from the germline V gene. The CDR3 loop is CASSLYPSGSYGETQYF. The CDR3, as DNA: TGTGCCAGCAGCTTATATCCTAGCGGGTCATATGGAGAGACCCAGTACTTC.

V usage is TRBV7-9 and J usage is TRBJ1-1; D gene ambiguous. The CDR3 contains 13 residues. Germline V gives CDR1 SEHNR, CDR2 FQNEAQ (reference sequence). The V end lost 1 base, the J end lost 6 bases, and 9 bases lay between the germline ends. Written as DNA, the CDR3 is TGTGCCAGCAGCTTAGACTCCGGGGCTGAAGCTTTCTTT. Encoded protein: CASSLDSGAEAFF.

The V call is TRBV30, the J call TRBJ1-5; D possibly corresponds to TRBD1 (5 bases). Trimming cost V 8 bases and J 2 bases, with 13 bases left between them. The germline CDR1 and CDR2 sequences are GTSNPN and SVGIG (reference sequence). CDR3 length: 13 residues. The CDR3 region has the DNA TGTGCCCTAGGACACTTCGGCAATCAGCCCCAGCATTTT. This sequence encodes CALGHFGNQPQHF.

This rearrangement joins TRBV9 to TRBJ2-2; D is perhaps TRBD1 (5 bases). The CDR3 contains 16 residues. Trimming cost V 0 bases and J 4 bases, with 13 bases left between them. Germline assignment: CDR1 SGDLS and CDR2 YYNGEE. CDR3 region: CASSVADTRLTGELFF. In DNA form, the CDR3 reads TGTGCCAGCAGCGTAGCGGACACACGGCTCACCGGGGAGCTGTTTTTT. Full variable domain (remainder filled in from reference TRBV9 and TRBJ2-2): DSGVTQTPKHLITATGQRVTLRCSPRSGDLSVYWYQQSLDQGLQFLIQYYNGEERAKGNILERFSAQQFPDLHSELNLSSLELGDSALYFCASSVADTRLTGELFFGEGSRLTVL.

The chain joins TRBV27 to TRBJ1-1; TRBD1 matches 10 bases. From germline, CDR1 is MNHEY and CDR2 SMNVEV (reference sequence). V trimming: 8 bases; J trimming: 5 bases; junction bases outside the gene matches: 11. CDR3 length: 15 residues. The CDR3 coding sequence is TGTGCCAGCGTCCGGGACAGGGGAAAGAGAACTGAAGCTTTCTTT. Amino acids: CASVRDRGKRTEAFF.

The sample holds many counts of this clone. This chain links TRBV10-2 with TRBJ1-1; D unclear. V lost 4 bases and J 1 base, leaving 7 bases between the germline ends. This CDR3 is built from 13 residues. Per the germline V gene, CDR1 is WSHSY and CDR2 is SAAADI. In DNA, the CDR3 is TGCGCCAGCAGTGTAACAGAGAACACTGAAGCTTTCTTT. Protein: CASSVTENTEAFF.

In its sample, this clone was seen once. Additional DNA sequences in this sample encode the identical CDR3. As DNA, the CDR3 is TGCGCCAGCAGCTTGTCGGGACAGGGGCGCTCACCCCTCCACTTT. Residues: CASSLSGQGRSPLHF. This chain joins TRBV5-1 and TRBJ1-6; 10 bases line up with TRBD1. Germline V gene sequence: CDR1 SGHRS, CDR2 YFSETQ. Trimming removed 1 base from V and 10 bases from J; junction bases left unmatched: 5. The CDR3 spans 15 residues.

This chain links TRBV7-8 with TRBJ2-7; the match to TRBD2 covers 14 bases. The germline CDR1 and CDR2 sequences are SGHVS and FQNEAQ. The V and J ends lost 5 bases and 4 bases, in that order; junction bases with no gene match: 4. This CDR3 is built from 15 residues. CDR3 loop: CASSPGLAGVYEQYF. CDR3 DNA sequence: TGTGCCAGCAGCCCGGGACTAGCGGGAGTGTACGAGCAGTACTTC. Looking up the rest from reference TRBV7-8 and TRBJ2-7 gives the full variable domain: GAGVSQSPRYKVAKRGQDVALRCDPISGHVSLFWYQQALGQGPEFLTYFQNEAQLDKSGLPSDRFFAERPEGSVSTLKIQRTQQEDSAVYLCASSPGLAGVYEQYFGPGTRLTVT.

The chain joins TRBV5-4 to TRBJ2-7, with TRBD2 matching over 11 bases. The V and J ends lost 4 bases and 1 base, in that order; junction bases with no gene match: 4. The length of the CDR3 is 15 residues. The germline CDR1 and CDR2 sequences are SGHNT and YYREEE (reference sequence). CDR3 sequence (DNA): TGTGCCAGCAGCCCTAGGACTAGCGGGTCCTACGAGCAGTACTTC. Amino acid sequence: CASSPRTSGSYEQYF.

CDR3 residues: CASSYAGTGVGAFF. DNA of the CDR3: TGTGCCAGCAGTTACGCTGGGACAGGGGTTGGGGCTTTCTTT. The J gene is TRBJ1-1, the V gene TRBV6-5, with TRBD1 matching over 10 bases. The V segment lost 2 bases and the J segment 11 bases; nucleotides outside the gene matches: 8. Germline V gene lookup returns CDR1 MNHEY and CDR2 SVGAGI. CDR3 size: 14 residues.

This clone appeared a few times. In DNA, the CDR3 is TGTGCCAGCCAACGACAGGGGGCTTGGGAGCAGTACTTC. It codes for CASQRQGAWEQYF. The chain joins TRBV12-3 or TRBV12-4 to TRBJ2-7; 10 bases match TRBD1. Losses at the gene ends were 8 bases for V and 7 bases for J; bases not matched to a gene: 8. The CDR3 loop spans 13 amino acids.

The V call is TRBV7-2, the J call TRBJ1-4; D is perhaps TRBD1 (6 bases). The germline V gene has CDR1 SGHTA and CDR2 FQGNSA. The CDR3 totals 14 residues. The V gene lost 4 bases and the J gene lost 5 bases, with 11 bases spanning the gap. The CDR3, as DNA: TGTGCCAGCAGCTCGGACGGGACAAATGAAAAACTGTTTTTT. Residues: CASSSDGTNEKLFF.

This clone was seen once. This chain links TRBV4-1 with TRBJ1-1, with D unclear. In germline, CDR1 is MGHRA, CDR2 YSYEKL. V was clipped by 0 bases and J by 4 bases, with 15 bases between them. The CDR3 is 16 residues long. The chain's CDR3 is CASSQDLAGSATEAFF. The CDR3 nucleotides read TGCGCCAGCAGCCAAGATCTGGCAGGCTCGGCCACTGAAGCTTTCTTT.

For the CDR3, the DNA is TGTGCCAGCAGCTTGGATGGGAGGAACTATGGCTACACCTTC. It encodes CASSLDGRNYGYTF. The gene calls are TRBV5-5 and TRBJ1-2; D uncertain. Germline-derived CDR1 and CDR2 are SGHKS and YYEKEE (reference sequence). Trimming took off 0 bases at V and 2 bases at J, with 8 bases between the two ends. The CDR3 spans 14 residues.

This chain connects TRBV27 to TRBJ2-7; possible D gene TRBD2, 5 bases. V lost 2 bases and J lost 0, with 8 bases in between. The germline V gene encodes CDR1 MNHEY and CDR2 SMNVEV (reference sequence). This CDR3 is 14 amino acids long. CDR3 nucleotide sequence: TGTGCCAGCAGTTTACGGGGTTACTCCTACGAGCAGTACTTC. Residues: CASSLRGYSYEQYF.

The CDR3 nucleotides read TGCGCCAGCAGCCAAGACGGACAGGGAAGGTTTGGCTACACCTTC. Protein sequence: CASSQDGQGRFGYTF. The V and J genes are TRBV4-1 and TRBJ1-2; TRBD1 aligns across 8 bases. The CDR3 has 15 amino acids. The V gene's germline CDR1 is MGHRA and CDR2 YSYEKL. V dropped 0 bases and J dropped 7; count of bases not matched to a gene: 7.

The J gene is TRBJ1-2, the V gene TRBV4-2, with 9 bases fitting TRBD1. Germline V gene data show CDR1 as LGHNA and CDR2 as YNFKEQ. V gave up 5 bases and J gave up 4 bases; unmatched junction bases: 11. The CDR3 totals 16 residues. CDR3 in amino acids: CASSGPIVDRGYGYTF. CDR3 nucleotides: TGTGCCAGCAGCGGCCCCATTGTGGACAGGGGCTATGGCTACACCTTC.

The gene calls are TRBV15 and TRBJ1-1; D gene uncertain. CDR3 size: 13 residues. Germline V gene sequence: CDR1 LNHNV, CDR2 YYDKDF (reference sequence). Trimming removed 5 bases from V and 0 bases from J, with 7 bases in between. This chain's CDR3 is CATSPTLNTEAFF. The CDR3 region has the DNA TGTGCCACCAGCCCTACCCTGAACACTGAAGCTTTCTTT.

CDR3 DNA sequence: TGTGCCAGCAGCTTAGTGGGACAGGAAGGAAAACTGTTTTTT. Encoded protein: CASSLVGQEGKLFF. The chain uses TRBV7-2 and TRBJ1-4; 8 bases are a match to TRBD1. V trimming: 1 base; J trimming: 10 bases; junction bases outside the gene matches: 5. Germline CDR1 reads SGHTA; CDR2 reads FQGNSA. CDR3 length: 14 amino acids.

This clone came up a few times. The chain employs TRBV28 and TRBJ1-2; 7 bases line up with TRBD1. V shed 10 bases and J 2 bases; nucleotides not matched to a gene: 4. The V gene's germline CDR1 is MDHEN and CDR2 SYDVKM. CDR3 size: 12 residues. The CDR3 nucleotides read TGTGCCACCGGGACAGAGAACTATGGCTACACCTTC. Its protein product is CATGTENYGYTF.

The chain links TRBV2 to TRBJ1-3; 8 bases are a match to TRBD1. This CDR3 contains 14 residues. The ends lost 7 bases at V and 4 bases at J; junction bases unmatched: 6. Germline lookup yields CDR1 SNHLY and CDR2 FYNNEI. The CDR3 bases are TGTGCCAGCATTCAGTCAGGGGGCGGAAACACCATATATTTT. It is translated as CASIQSGGGNTIYF. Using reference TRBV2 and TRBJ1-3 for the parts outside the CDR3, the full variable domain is EPEVTQTPSHQVTQMGQEVILRCVPISNHLYFYWYRQILGQKVEFLVSFYNNEISEKSEIFDDQFSVERPDGSNFTLKIRSTKLEDSAMYFCASIQSGGGNTIYFGEGSWLTVV.

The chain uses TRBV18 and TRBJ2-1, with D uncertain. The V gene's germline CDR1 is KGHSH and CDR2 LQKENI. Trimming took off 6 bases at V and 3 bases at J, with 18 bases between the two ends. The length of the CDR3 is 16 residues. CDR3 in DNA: TGTGCCAGCTCCCTTTTAGACTCTACCGTCTACAATGAGCAGTTCTTC. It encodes CASSLLDSTVYNEQFF.

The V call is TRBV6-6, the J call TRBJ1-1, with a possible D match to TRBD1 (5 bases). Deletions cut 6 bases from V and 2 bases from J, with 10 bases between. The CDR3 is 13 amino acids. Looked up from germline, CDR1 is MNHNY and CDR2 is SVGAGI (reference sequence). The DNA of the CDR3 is TGTGCCAGCAGCCAGGACATAAACACTGAAGCTTTCTTT. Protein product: CASSQDINTEAFF.

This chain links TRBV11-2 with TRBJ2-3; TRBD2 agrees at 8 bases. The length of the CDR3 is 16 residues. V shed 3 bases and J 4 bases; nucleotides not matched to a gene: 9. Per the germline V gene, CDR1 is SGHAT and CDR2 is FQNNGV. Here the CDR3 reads CASSFHQRGSADTQYF. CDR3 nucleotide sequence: TGTGCCAGCAGCTTCCACCAGCGGGGGAGTGCAGATACGCAGTATTTT.